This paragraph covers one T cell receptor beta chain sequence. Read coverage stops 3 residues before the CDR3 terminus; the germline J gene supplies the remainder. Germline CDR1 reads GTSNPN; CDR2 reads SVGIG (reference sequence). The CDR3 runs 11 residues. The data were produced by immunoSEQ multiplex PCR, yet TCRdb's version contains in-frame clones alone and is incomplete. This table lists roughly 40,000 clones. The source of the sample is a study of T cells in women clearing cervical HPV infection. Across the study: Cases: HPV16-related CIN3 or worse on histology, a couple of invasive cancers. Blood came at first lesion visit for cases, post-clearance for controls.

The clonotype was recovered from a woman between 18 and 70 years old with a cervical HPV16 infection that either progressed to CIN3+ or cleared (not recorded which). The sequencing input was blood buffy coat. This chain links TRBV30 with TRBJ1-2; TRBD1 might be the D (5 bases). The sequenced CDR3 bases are TGTGCCTGGAGTCCAGCGGGGGAC. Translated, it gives CAWSPAGD. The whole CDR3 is CAWSPAGDYTF.